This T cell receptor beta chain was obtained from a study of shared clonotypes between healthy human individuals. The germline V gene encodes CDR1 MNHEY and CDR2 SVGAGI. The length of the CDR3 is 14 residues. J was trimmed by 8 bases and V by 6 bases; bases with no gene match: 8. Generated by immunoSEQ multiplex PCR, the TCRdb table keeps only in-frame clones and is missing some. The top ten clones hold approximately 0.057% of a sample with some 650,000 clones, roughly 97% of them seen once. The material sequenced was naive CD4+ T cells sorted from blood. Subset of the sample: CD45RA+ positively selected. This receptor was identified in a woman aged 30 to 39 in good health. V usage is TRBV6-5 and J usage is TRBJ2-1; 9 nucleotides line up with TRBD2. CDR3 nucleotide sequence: TGTGCCAGCAGCCTTAGCGGGAGTTGGCATGAGCAGTTCTTC. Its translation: CASSLSGSWHEQFF.